The clone carrying this T cell receptor beta chain was observed a handful of times. Its antigen is unidentified. TCR cDNA, made by 5'RACE template switching, carried an added universal primer site and UMIs. TCRdb independently ran MiXCR on the 5' RACE reads; one entry per CDR3 protein. The repertoire includes 250,000 to 400,000 distinct CDR3 sequences, approximately 4% of them detected once, and just under 25% sits in the top ten. This sample was included in a study of T cells after yellow fever vaccination. Findings of the study overall: Clonotypes appearing in both CD4 and CD8 compartments existed, and their share was small. A secondary response was less intense yet reached its peak sooner, at day 5 versus 15.

This CDR3 spans 15 amino acids. The V and J ends lost 0 bases and 2 bases respectively, with 10 bases between them. Germline V CDR1 and CDR2: SGHRS, YFSETQ. This receptor was taken from a man aged 18 to 29 who received the YFV17D yellow fever vaccine. The genes are TRBV5-1 and TRBJ2-3; no clear D. The input for sequencing was PBMCs, taken 5 days after the yellow fever booster vaccination. The DNA of the CDR3 is TGCGCCAGCAGCTTGGTCGTGCGGTACACAGATACGCAGTATTTT. This translates into CASSLVVRYTDTQYF.